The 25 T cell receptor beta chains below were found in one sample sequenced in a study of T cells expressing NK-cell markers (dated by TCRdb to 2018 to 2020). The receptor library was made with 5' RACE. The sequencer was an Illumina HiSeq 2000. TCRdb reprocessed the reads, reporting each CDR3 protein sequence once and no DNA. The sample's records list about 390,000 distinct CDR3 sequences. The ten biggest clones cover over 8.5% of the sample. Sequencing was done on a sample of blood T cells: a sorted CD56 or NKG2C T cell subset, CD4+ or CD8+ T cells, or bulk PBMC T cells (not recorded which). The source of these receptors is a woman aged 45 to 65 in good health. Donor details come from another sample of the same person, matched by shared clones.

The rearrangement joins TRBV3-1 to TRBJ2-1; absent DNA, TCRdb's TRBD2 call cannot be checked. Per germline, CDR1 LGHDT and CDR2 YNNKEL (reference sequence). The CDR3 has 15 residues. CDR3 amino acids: CASSQDVTSYNEQFF.

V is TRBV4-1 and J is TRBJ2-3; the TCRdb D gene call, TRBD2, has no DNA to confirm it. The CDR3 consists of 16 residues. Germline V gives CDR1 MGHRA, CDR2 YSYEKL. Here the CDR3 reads CASSQEWLAGSDTQYF.

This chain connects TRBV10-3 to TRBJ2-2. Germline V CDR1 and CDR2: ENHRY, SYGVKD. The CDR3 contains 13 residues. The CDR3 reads CAIRRPNTGELFF.

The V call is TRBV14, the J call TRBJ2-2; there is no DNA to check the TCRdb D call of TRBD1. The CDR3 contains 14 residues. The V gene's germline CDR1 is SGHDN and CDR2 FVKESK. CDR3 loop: CASSQEWGTGELFF.

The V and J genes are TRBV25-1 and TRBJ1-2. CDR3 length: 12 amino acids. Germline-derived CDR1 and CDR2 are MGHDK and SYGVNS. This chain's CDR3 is CASSELSYGYTF.

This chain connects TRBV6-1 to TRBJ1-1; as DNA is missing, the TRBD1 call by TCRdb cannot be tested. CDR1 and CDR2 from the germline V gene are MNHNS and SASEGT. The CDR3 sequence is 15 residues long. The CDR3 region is CASSESGQGMSEAFF.

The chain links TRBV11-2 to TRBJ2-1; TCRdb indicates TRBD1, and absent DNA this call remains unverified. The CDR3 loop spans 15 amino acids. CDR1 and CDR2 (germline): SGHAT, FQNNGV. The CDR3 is CASSSSDRGDNEQFF.

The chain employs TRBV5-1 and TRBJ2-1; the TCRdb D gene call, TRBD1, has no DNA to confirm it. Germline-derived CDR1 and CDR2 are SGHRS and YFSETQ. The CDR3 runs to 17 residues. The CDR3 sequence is CASSLGGTGGSYNEQFF.

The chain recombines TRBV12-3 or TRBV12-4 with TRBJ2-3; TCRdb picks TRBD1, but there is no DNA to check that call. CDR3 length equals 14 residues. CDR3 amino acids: CASTRGDNTDTQYF.

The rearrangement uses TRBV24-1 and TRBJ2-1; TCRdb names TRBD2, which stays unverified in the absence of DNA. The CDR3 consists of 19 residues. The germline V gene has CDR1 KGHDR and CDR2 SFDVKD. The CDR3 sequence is CATSDGTSGRPTSYNEQFF.

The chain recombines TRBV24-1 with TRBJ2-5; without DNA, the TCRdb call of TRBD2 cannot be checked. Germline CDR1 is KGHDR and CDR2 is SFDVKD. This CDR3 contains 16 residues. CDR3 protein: CATSDFRGSYQETQYF.

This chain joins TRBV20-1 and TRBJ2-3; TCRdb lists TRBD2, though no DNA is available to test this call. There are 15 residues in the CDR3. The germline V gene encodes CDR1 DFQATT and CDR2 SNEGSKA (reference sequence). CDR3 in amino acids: CSAGEQPRGADTQYF.

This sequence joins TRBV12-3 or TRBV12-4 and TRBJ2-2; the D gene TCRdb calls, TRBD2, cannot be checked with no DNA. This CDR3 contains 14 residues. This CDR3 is CASSWRTTGGELFF.

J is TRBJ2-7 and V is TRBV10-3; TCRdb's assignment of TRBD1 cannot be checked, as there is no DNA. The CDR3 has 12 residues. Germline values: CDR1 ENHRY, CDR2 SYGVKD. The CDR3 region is CATKGVTYEQYF.

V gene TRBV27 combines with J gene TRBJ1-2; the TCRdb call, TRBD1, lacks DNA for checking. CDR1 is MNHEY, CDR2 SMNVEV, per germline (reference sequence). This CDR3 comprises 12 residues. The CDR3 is CASSADSYGYTF.

CDR3 region: CASSLSSGEDTQYF. The genes are TRBV12-3 or TRBV12-4 and TRBJ2-3. The CDR3 has 14 residues.

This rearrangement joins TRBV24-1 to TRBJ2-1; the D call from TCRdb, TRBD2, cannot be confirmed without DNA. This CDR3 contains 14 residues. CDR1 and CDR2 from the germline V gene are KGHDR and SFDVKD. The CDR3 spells CATSSGASYNEQFF.

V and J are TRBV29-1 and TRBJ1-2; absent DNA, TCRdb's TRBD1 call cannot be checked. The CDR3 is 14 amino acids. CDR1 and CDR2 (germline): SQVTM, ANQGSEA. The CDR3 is CSVPLRGRNYGYTF.

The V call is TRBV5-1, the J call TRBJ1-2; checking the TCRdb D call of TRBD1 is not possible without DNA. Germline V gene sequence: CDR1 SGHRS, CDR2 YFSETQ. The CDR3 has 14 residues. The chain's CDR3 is CASSTSWGRDGYTF.

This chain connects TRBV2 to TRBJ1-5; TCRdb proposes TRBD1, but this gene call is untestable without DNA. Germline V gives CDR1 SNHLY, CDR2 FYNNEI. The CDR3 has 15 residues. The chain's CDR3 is CASSEGGQSNQPQHF.

The chain's CDR3 is CASNTGAGTGANVLTF. J is TRBJ2-6 and V is TRBV6-5; TCRdb reports TRBD1, a call that lacks DNA to check it against. Germline-derived CDR1 and CDR2 are MNHEY and SVGAGI. This CDR3 spans 16 amino acids.

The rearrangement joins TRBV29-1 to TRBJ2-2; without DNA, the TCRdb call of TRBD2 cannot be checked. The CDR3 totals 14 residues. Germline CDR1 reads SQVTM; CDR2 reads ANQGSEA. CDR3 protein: CSAYGLGGPGELFF.

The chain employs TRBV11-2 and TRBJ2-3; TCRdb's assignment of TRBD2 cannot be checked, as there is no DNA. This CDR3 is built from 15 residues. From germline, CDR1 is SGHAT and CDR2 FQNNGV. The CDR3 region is CASSLGQREIDTQYF.

The CDR3 reads CASSVQGSYEQYF. This chain links TRBV25-1 with TRBJ2-7. There are 13 residues in the CDR3. Germline CDR1 and CDR2: MGHDK and SYGVNS.

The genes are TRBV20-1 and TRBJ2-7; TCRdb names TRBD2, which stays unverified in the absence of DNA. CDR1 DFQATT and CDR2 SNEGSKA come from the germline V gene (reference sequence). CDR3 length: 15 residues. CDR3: CSARGLADADRRQYF.